The TCR beta chain described here comes from a study of regulatory dendritic cells for organ transplantation. Whole-study context: Monocytes received vitamin D3 on days 0 and 4, IL-10 on day 4. General study points: Naive CD4+ and CD8+ repertoires were highly diverse; memory CD8+ was most oligoclonal. The authors noted considerable between-person heterogeneity in alloreactive memory CD8+ cells.

This clone was counted between two and nine times. Its antigen is not known. Method: immunoSEQ multiplex PCR; TCRdb's copy keeps in-frame clones and lacks some. The sample carries more than 9,000 clones, 65% to 85% recorded once. Sorted subsets were CFSE-labeled and cultured less than six days with allogeneic dendritic cells. Memory T cells were CD45RO+, naive were CD45RA+, sorted by FACS. The sample was memory CD4+ T cells from blood cultured with dendritic cells. Subset denoted: CD45RO+ memory T cells. This TCR derives from a human donor in good health.

CDR3: CASSKTTGNYGYTF. CDR3 DNA: TGTGCCAGCAGTAAAACGACAGGGAACTATGGCTACACCTTC. V is TRBV27 and J is TRBJ1-2, with 7 bases identical to TRBD1. Germline CDR1 MNHEY, CDR2 SMNVEV (reference sequence). This CDR3 comprises 14 residues. The V segment lost 5 bases and the J segment 2 bases; nucleotides outside the gene matches: 5.